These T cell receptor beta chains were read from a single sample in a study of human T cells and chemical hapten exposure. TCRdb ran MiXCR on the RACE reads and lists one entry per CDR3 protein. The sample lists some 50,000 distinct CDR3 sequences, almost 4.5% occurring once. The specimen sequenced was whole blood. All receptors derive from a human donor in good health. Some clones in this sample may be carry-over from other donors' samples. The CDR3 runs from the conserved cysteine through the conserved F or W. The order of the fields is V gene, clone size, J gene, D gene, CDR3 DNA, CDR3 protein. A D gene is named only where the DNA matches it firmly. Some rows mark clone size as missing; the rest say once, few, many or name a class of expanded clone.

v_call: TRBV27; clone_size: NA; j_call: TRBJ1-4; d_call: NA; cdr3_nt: TGTGCCAGCAGTCCGGACGGGACTAATGAAAAACTGTTTTTT; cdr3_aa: CASSPDGTNEKLFF
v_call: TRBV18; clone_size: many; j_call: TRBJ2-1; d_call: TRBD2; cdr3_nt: TGTGCCAGCTCACCCCCCTTGACTAGCGGATTGACCTACAATGAGCAGTTCTTC; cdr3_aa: CASSPPLTSGLTYNEQFF
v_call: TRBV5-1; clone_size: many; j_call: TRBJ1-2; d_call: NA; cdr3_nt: TGCGCCAGCAGCTTGCAGGACAACTATGGCTACACCTTC; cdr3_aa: CASSLQDNYGYTF
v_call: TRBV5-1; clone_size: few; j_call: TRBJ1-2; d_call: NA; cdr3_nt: TGCGCCAGCAGCCTAACTACAGGGAACTATGGCTACACCTTC; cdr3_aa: CASSLTTGNYGYTF
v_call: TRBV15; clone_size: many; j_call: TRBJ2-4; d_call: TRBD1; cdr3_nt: TGTGCCACCAGCAGAGATCGGGGACAGGGTGATGAAAACATTCAGTACTTC; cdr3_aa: CATSRDRGQGDENIQYF
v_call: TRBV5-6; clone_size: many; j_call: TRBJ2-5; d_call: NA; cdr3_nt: TGTGCCAGCAGCTTTCTCCAGAGACAAGAGACCCAGTACTTC; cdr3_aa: CASSFLQRQETQYF
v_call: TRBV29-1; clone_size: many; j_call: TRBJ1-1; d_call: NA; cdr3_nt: TGCAGCGTTGAAGATCTTTGGGGACCCTCCGGGGGCAACGATATGAACACTGAAGCTTTCTTT; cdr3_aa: CSVEDLWGPSGGNDMNTEAFF
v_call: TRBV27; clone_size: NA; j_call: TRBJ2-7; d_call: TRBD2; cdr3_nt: TGTGCCAGCAGGCCGAAGACTAGCGGGCTCTACGAGCAGTACTTC; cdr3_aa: CASRPKTSGLYEQYF
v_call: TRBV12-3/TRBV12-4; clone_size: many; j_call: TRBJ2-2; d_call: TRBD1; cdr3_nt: TGTGCCAGCAGCCAGGTGCTAGGGACAGGGGACACCGGGGAGCTGTTTTTT; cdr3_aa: CASSQVLGTGDTGELFF
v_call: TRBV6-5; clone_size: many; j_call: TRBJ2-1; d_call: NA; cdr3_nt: TGTGCCAGCAGTTACTTCCCAGGGGACTCGCACTTTATTTTATCCTACAATGAGCAGTTCTTC; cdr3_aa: CASSYFPGDSHFILSYNEQFF
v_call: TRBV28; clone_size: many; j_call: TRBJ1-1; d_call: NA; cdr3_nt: TGTGCCAGCAGTTTAATGGGCAGTATGGGGACTGAAGCTTTCTTT; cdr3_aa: CASSLMGSMGTEAFF
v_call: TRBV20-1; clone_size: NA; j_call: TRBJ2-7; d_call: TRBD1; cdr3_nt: TGCAGTGCTAAAGACAGGGCGGGCTCCTACGAGCAGTACTTC; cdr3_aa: CSAKDRAGSYEQYF
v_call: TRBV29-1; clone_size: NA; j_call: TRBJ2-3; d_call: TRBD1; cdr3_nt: TGCAGCGTTTCGCAGGGACAGGTCACAGATACGCAGTATTTT; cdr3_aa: CSVSQGQVTDTQYF
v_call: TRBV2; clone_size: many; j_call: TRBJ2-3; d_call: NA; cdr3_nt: TGTGCCAGCCAGGGGGGGGCGACAGGGGATACGCAGTATTTT; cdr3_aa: CASQGGATGDTQYF
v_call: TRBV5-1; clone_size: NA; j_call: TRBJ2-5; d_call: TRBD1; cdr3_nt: TGCGCCAGCAGCTTGTACGGACAGGGGGGAGAGACCCAGTACTTC; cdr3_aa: CASSLYGQGGETQYF
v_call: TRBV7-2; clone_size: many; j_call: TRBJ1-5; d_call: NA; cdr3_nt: TGTGCCAGCAGCAGTCGGGCCCTCAATCAGCCCCAGCATTTT; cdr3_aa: CASSSRALNQPQHF
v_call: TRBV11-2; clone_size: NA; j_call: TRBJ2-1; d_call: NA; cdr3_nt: TGTGCCAGCAGCCCCCCGGGACTTAGCTCCTACAATGAGCAGTTCTTC; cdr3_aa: CASSPPGLSSYNEQFF
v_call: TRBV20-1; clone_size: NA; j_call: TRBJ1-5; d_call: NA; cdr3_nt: TGCAGTGCTAGTTACGGGGCAGGCAATCAGCCCCAGCATTTT; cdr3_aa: CSASYGAGNQPQHF
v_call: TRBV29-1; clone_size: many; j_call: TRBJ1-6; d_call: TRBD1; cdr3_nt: TGCAGCGTCAGGACAGGGTTTTCCTATAATTCACCCCTCCACTTT; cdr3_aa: CSVRTGFSYNSPLHF
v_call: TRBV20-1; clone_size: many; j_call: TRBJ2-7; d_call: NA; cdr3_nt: TGCAGTACCAGTTTTCCGGGGACACCCAGCCCCTACGAGCAGTACTTC; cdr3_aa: CSTSFPGTPSPYEQYF
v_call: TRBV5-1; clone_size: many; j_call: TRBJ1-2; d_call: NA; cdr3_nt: TGCGCCAGCAGCGGAGGACCGTCGTCTGACTATGGCTACACCTTC; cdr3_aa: CASSGGPSSDYGYTF
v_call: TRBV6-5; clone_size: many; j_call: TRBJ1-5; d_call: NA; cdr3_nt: TGTGCCAGCAGAAGAAGGGTGGGAGGCAATCAGCCCCAGCATTTT; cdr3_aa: CASRRRVGGNQPQHF
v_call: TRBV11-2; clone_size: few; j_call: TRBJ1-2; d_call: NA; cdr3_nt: TGTGCCAGCAGCTTAGACCATGGGGGCGGCTACACCTTC; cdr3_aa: CASSLDHGGGYTF
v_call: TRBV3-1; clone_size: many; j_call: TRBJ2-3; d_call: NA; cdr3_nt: TGTGCCAGCAGCCCTCTCCCGGGGGTAGGGTTTACCACAGATACGCAGTATTTT; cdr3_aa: CASSPLPGVGFTTDTQYF
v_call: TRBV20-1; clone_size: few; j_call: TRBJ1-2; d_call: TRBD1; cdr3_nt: TGCAGGGTCCCGACAGGGCAAGACTATGGCTACACCTTC; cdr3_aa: CRVPTGQDYGYTF
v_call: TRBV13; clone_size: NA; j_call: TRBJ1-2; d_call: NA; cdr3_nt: TGTGCCAGCAGCTTAGGCAGGATTCAAGGCGGCTACACCTTC; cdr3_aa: CASSLGRIQGGYTF
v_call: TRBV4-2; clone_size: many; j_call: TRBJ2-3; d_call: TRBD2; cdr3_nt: TGTGCCAGCAGCCGGGCTAGCGGGACTGCAGATACGCAGTATTTT; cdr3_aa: CASSRASGTADTQYF